This T cell receptor beta chain was sequenced during a study of blood T cells in healthy people across ages. Study-wide context: About one barcoded beta molecule per two T cells came from capture by template switching. Study outcomes and limitations: Lack of knowledge of donor CMV status possibly confounded expanded clonotype changes. Among long-lived donors, naive CD4+ cells were more numerous and diversity higher than in aged donors.

Through a sample-barcoded 5' primer and a J-beta primer mix, a second PCR was run for about 6 to 11 cycles. MiXCR, applied by TCRdb to the 5' RACE reads, yields one record per CDR3 protein. The table includes 1,800,000 or so distinct CDR3 sequences, roughly two fifths detected once. V lost 4 bases and J 8 bases, leaving 20 bases between the germline ends. Germline assignment: CDR1 SEHNR and CDR2 FQNEAQ (reference sequence). The CDR3 extends over 15 amino acids. Notes on this clonotype: Its specificity is not known.

Sequenced material: blood. J is TRBJ1-2 and V is TRBV7-9, with a possible D match to TRBD1 (5 bases). The sequence was obtained from a human donor in good health. The CDR3 DNA reads TGTGCCAGCAGCTCATGGACGGGGGGTTTTGGGGGCTACACCTTC. As protein: CASSSWTGGFGGYTF.